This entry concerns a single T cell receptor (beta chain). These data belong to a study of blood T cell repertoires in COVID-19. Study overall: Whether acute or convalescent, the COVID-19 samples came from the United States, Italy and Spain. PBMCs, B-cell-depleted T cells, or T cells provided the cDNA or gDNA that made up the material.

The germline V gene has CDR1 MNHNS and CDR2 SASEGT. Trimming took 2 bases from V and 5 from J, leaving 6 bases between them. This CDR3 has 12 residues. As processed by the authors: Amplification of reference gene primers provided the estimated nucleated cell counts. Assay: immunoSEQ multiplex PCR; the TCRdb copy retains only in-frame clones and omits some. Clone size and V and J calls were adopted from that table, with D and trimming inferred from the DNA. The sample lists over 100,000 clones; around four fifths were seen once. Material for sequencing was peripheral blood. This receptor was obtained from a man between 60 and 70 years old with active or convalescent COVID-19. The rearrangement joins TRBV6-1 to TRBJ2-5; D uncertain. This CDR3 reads CASSEFRETQYF. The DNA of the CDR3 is TGTGCCAGCAGTGAATTCCGGGAGACCCAGTACTTC.